The following is a T cell receptor beta chain sequence with its context. Its antigen is unidentified. Every one of the patients relapsed after autologous stem cell transplantation (brentuximab vedotin exposure was variable). This table comes from immunoSEQ multiplex PCR, and its TCRdb copy is limited to in-frame clones, with some not included. The data hold roughly 18,000 clones, with about 66% observed a single time. Looked up from germline, CDR1 is SGHNT and CDR2 is YYREEE (reference sequence). Germline trimming cut 4 bases from V and 3 bases from J; bases unmatched to any gene: 6. CDR3 size: 15 residues. This entry belongs to a study of PD-1 blockade in classical Hodgkin lymphoma. Broader study findings: Patients starting nivolumab less than 1 year after ASCT had lower diversity and were excluded from later analyses. Reports indicated that newly diagnosed patients had lower baseline TCR diversity than healthy donors did.

Sequencing used peripheral blood mononuclear cells (PBMCs), obtained before the second cycle of nivolumab. The V and J genes are TRBV5-4 and TRBJ1-1, with 10 nucleotides matching TRBD1. The clonotype originates from a human donor with classical Hodgkin lymphoma. The CDR3 bases are TGTGCCAGCAGCCCCCGCGGGACAGGGGACACTGAAGCTTTCTTT. Translated: CASSPRGTGDTEAFF.